The next 16 T cell receptor beta chains were all read from a single sample in a study of blood T cell repertoires in COVID-19. TCRdb keeps only in-frame clones here, not all; method: immunoSEQ multiplex PCR. The table lists fewer than 350,000 clones, 85% of them singletons. Sequencing used PBMCs or T cells enriched from blood (not recorded which). These receptors were taken from a woman in her forties or fifties who had recovered from COVID-19.

As to this clone: The same CDR3 arises from other DNA sequences in this sample as well. This rearrangement joins TRBV19 to TRBJ1-5; D is ambiguous. The CDR3 is 12 amino acids. The V gene's germline CDR1 is LNHDA and CDR2 SQIVND (reference sequence). Trimming left V 4 bases short and J 4 bases short, with 5 bases between. CDR3 sequence reads: CASSTVNQPQHF. For the CDR3, the DNA is TGTGCCAGTAGTACCGTAAATCAGCCCCAGCATTTT.

This chain links TRBV6-5 with TRBJ1-2; 9 positions match TRBD1. V dropped 5 bases and J dropped 2; count of bases not matched to a gene: 6. Per germline, CDR1 MNHEY and CDR2 SVGAGI. CDR3 length equals 15 residues. The CDR3 DNA reads TGTGCCAGCAGTCTACAGGGGGCAGGGAACTATGGCTACACCTTC. It translates to CASSLQGAGNYGYTF.

The J gene is TRBJ2-7, the V gene TRBV5-1; TRBD1 matches at 11 bases. This CDR3 is built from 14 residues. The germline V gene encodes CDR1 SGHRS and CDR2 YFSETQ. Trimming cost V 4 bases and J 3 bases; bases outside gene matches: 3. Written as DNA, the CDR3 is TGCGCCAGCAGCCCCGGGACAGGGGGCTACGAGCAGTACTTC. The encoded protein is CASSPGTGGYEQYF.

The J gene is TRBJ2-5, the V gene TRBV29-1; D gene unclear. The ends were cut back, 3 bases at V and 1 base at J, with 9 bases in the middle. CDR1 is SQVTM, CDR2 ANQGSEA, per germline. The CDR3 is 13 amino acids. This CDR3 is CSVDKQVQETQYF. CDR3 sequence (DNA): TGCAGCGTTGATAAGCAGGTCCAAGAGACCCAGTACTTC. Variable domain in full (rest from reference TRBV29-1 and TRBJ2-5): SAVISQKPSRDICQRGTSLTIQCQVDSQVTMMFWYRQQPGQSLTLIATANQGSEATYESGFVIDKFPISRPNLTFSTLTVSNMSPEDSSIYLCSVDKQVQETQYFGPGTRLLVL.

This clone was picked up one time. This chain's CDR3 is CASSHRTASGGYEQYF. The CDR3 DNA is TGCGCCAGCAGCCACCGAACGGCTAGCGGGGGTTACGAGCAGTACTTC. This chain connects TRBV4-1 to TRBJ2-7; TRBD2 aligns across 10 bases. Germline trimming cut 3 bases from V and 4 bases from J; bases unmatched to any gene: 9. The length of the CDR3 is 16 residues. CDR1 and CDR2 (germline): MGHRA, YSYEKL.

The CDR3 nucleotides read TGTGCCAGCAGCAACTTCGGGGAAGCTGGAAACACCATATATTTT. Protein product: CASSNFGEAGNTIYF. The chain joins TRBV7-8 to TRBJ1-3, with unresolved D. The CDR3 is made up of 15 amino acids. Germline values: CDR1 SGHVS, CDR2 FQNEAQ. The V and J ends lost 5 bases and 2 bases respectively, with 13 bases between them.

The J gene is TRBJ2-1, the V gene TRBV2; 11 bases agree with TRBD2. This CDR3 comprises 13 residues. The germline V gene encodes CDR1 SNHLY and CDR2 FYNNEI. Trimming removed 7 bases from V and 10 bases from J; junction bases left unmatched: 6. The CDR3 region is CASTPLAGDEQFF. The CDR3, as DNA: TGTGCCAGCACGCCACTAGCGGGGGACGAGCAGTTCTTC.

The rearrangement joins TRBV9 to TRBJ2-7, with 8 bases that match TRBD2. The CDR3 totals 15 residues. Germline V lookup: CDR1 SGDLS, CDR2 YYNGEE. V trimming: 4 bases; J trimming: 1 base; junction bases outside the gene matches: 7. CDR3 in DNA: TGTGCCAGCAGCCCAGGACTAGCCGAGTCCTACGAGCAGTACTTC. It is translated as CASSPGLAESYEQYF.

The rearrangement joins TRBV2 to TRBJ1-2; 9 bases fit TRBD1. The CDR3 length is 13 residues. The germline V gene encodes CDR1 SNHLY and CDR2 FYNNEI. With V trimmed by 6 bases and J by 4 bases, 3 bases remained unmatched. The CDR3 region is CASRGTGTYGYTF. The CDR3 bases are TGTGCCAGCAGGGGGACAGGGACCTATGGCTACACCTTC.

The rearrangement uses TRBV4-1 and TRBJ1-1; D is perhaps TRBD1 (6 bases). This CDR3 has 13 amino acids. V was clipped by 3 bases and J by 11 bases, with 16 bases between them. The germline V gene encodes CDR1 MGHRA and CDR2 YSYEKL. The chain's CDR3 is CASSQADRLEAFF. In nucleotides, the CDR3 is TGCGCCAGCAGCCAGGCCGACAGGTTGGAGGCTTTCTTT.

The V and J genes are TRBV7-8 and TRBJ1-2, with D perhaps matching TRBD1 (5 bases). The CDR3 is 14 residues long. Deletions cut 1 base from V and 4 bases from J, with 10 bases between. CDR1 SGHVS and CDR2 FQNEAQ come from the germline V gene. CDR3 sequence reads: CASSLGQGVYGYTF. Written as DNA, the CDR3 is TGTGCCAGCAGCTTAGGTCAGGGTGTCTATGGCTACACCTTC.

This clone was detected only once. V usage is TRBV7-2 and J usage is TRBJ2-5; 12 bases are a match to TRBD2. V shed 3 bases, J shed 5 bases, and the junction held 4 bases outside the gene matches. Germline V gives CDR1 SGHTA, CDR2 FQGNSA. The CDR3 is made up of 15 amino acids. In DNA form, the CDR3 reads TGTGCCAGCAGCTTGACTAGCGGGGGCGGGGAGACCCAGTACTTC. Translating it yields CASSLTSGGGETQYF.

The genes are TRBV10-2 and TRBJ1-5; D is perhaps TRBD1 (6 bases). Germline CDR1 WSHSY, CDR2 SAAADI. The CDR3 has 14 residues. V lost 3 bases and J lost 7, with 13 bases in between. The CDR3 loop reads CASSEGGGMQPQHF. The CDR3 region has the DNA TGCGCCAGCAGTGAAGGGGGAGGGATGCAGCCCCAGCATTTT.

The rearrangement links TRBV11-2 to TRBJ2-3, with 9 bases lining up with TRBD1. The V gene's germline CDR1 is SGHAT and CDR2 FQNNGV. V gave up 3 bases and J gave up 3 bases; unmatched junction bases: 1. The CDR3 length is 14 residues. CDR3 protein: CASSLGTGTDTQYF. Here the CDR3 DNA reads TGTGCCAGCAGCTTGGGGACAGGGACAGATACGCAGTATTTT.

The chain links TRBV5-4 to TRBJ1-3, with a weak D call TRBD1 (5 bases). There are 14 residues in the CDR3. The V end lost 0 bases, the J end lost 1 base, and 5 bases lay between the germline ends. CDR1 SGHNT and CDR2 YYREEE come from the germline V gene (reference sequence). The CDR3 loop reads CASSLDRSGNTIYF. Here the CDR3 DNA reads TGTGCCAGCAGCTTGGACAGGTCTGGAAACACCATATATTTT. Complete variable domain (other parts from reference TRBV5-4 and TRBJ1-3): ETGVTQSPTHLIKTRGQQVTLRCSSQSGHNTVSWYQQALGQGPQFIFQYYREEENGRGNFPPRFSGLQFPNYSSELNVNALELDDSALYLCASSLDRSGNTIYFGEGSWLTVV.

This clone was observed a handful of times. The chain couples TRBV13 to TRBJ2-4, with unresolved D. The CDR3 has 13 residues. V lost 5 bases and J lost 10, with 15 bases in between. Germline-derived CDR1 and CDR2 are PRHDT and FYEKMQ (reference sequence). CDR3 region: CASSRIPVRIQYF. In nucleotides, the CDR3 is TGTGCCAGCAGCCGCATCCCCGTACGGATTCAGTACTTC.